The 25 T cell receptor beta chains presented below share a single source sample, sequenced in a study of shared clonotypes between healthy human individuals. Only in-frame clones appear in the TCRdb table, and some are missing; sequencing was by immunoSEQ multiplex PCR. The sample lists over a million clones; 75% to 80% were seen once. Source material: memory CD4+ T cells from PBMCs. Subset here: CD45RA-negative fraction. These receptors were collected from a man younger than 35 in good health. Some clones in this sample may be carry-over from other donors' samples.

The CDR3 DNA reads as TGCGCCAGCAGCTTGGGTGGGGGGACAGGCGGTATCTACGAGCAGTACTTC. It specifies CASSLGGGTGGIYEQYF. The chain uses TRBV5-1 and TRBJ2-7; 8 nucleotides match TRBD1. J lost 3 bases, V lost 0 bases, and 11 bases had no gene match. The germline V gene has CDR1 SGHRS and CDR2 YFSETQ. This CDR3 contains 17 residues.

The chain recombines TRBV15 with TRBJ2-3; possible D gene TRBD2, 6 bases. This CDR3 spans 12 amino acids. Trimming took off 9 bases at V and 2 bases at J, with 9 bases between the two ends. The V gene's germline CDR1 is LNHNV and CDR2 YYDKDF (reference sequence). CDR3 region: CATGGVTDTQYF. CDR3 DNA: TGTGCCACAGGAGGGGTCACAGATACGCAGTATTTT. Drawing the rest from reference TRBV15 and TRBJ2-3, the complete variable domain is DAMVIQNPRYQVTQFGKPVTLSCSQTLNHNVMYWYQQKSSQAPKLLFHYYDKDFNNEADTPDNFQSRRPNTSFCFLDIRSPGLGDTAMYLCATGGVTDTQYFGPGTRLTVL.

V usage is TRBV5-1 and J usage is TRBJ1-3; D unresolved. CDR3 length: 15 amino acids. In germline, CDR1 is SGHRS, CDR2 YFSETQ. Trimming stripped 0 bases from V and 0 bases from J, with 7 bases between. The CDR3, as DNA: TGCGCCAGCAGCTTGGTCTCAGACTCTGGAAACACCATATATTTT. It specifies CASSLVSDSGNTIYF.

This rearrangement joins TRBV18 to TRBJ1-1; no definite D call. Germline CDR1 reads KGHSH; CDR2 reads LQKENI. This CDR3 contains 16 residues. V was trimmed by 2 bases and J by 2 bases, leaving 15 bases between them. DNA of the CDR3: TGTGCCAGCTCACCATCCGTCGGGTGGGCCAACACTGAAGCTTTCTTT. Amino acids: CASSPSVGWANTEAFF.

This chain connects TRBV30 to TRBJ2-7; D is undetermined. Germline CDR1 is GTSNPN and CDR2 is SVGIG (reference sequence). The CDR3 runs to 15 residues. V was clipped by 0 bases and J by 2 bases, with 14 bases between them. The CDR3 protein is CAWSVGVSATYEQYF. CDR3 bases: TGTGCCTGGAGTGTCGGAGTCAGCGCGACCTACGAGCAGTACTTC.

The genes are TRBV6-1 and TRBJ1-5; D not resolved. CDR1 MNHNS and CDR2 SASEGT come from the germline V gene. V lost 5 bases, J lost 1 base, and 6 bases lay in between. The CDR3 has 13 residues. The DNA of the CDR3 is TGTGCCAGCAGTCAGAACAGCAATCAGCCCCAGCATTTT. Amino acid sequence: CASSQNSNQPQHF.

The chain employs TRBV20-1 and TRBJ1-4, with 8 bases identical to TRBD1. The J segment lost 13 bases and the V segment lost 1 base, leaving 2 bases of the junction unmatched. There are 11 residues in the CDR3. CDR1 DFQATT and CDR2 SNEGSKA come from the germline V gene (reference sequence). The CDR3 region is CSARGTGRLFF. The CDR3 nucleotides are TGCAGTGCTAGAGGGACAGGGAGACTGTTTTTT.

J is TRBJ2-3 and V is TRBV28; D call uncertain. Germline V gene sequence: CDR1 MDHEN, CDR2 SYDVKM. The CDR3 is 12 residues long. The V gene lost 5 bases and the J gene lost 0 bases, with 3 bases spanning the gap. The CDR3 DNA reads TGTGCCAGCAGTATAAGCACAGATACGCAGTATTTT. Residues: CASSISTDTQYF.

The V gene is TRBV4-2, the J gene TRBJ1-2, with D possibly matching TRBD1 (5 bases). Germline CDR1 reads LGHNA; CDR2 reads YNFKEQ. Trimming shortened V by 0 bases and J by 4 bases, and 9 bases separated the two germline ends. This CDR3 is 14 amino acids long. CDR3 coding DNA: TGTGCCAGCAGCCAAGAGCCCGGGGGCTATGGCTACACCTTC. Translating it yields CASSQEPGGYGYTF.

J is TRBJ2-3 and V is TRBV5-1; the match to TRBD1 covers 10 bases. Germline V gene lookup returns CDR1 SGHRS and CDR2 YFSETQ. J gave up 6 bases and V 4 bases, and 8 bases lay outside the gene matches. The CDR3 consists of 15 residues. The chain's CDR3 is CASSREGQGFDTQYF. The DNA of the CDR3 is TGCGCCAGCAGCCGGGAGGGACAGGGGTTCGATACGCAGTATTTT.

This clone was seen only once. A read error may be the cause here, since a much bigger clone is one base away. Other DNA sequences from this sample encode an identical CDR3 as well. The rearrangement joins TRBV27 to TRBJ2-6, with D unresolved. V dropped 4 bases and J dropped 0 bases, with 7 bases sitting between them. The CDR3 contains 15 residues. Germline lookup yields CDR1 MNHEY and CDR2 SMNVEV (reference sequence). CDR3 loop: CASSSPSSGANVLTF. The CDR3 region has the DNA TGTGCCAGCAGTTCCCCTAGCTCTGGGGCCAACGTCCTGACTTTC.

The chain has TRBV5-4 and TRBJ2-3, with TRBD2 matching over 7 bases. The CDR3 consists of 16 residues. The germline V gene has CDR1 SGHNT and CDR2 YYREEE (reference sequence). V was clipped by 3 bases and J by 0 bases; unmatched bases: 7. In DNA form, the CDR3 reads TGTGCCAGCAGCTCCCCGATAGCGGGTAGCACAGATACGCAGTATTTT. Protein sequence: CASSSPIAGSTDTQYF.

The table lists this clone with a few counts. This same CDR3 is encoded by further DNA sequences in the sample. The rearrangement uses TRBV4-2 and TRBJ1-2; D gene ambiguous. Trimming removed 3 bases at V and 2 bases at J, with 4 bases between. Looked up from germline, CDR1 is LGHNA and CDR2 is YNFKEQ. The CDR3 loop spans 12 amino acids. In DNA form, the CDR3 reads TGTGCCAGCAGCCAGGGGAACTATGGCTACACCTTC. Translation: CASSQGNYGYTF.

This rearrangement joins TRBV10-1 to TRBJ2-5; 7 positions match TRBD1. This CDR3 comprises 15 residues. V dropped 10 bases and J dropped 1; count of bases not matched to a gene: 12. The V gene's germline CDR1 is WNHNN and CDR2 SYGVQD (reference sequence). CDR3 region: CATSSGQAGQETQYF. The CDR3 coding sequence is TGCGCCACCTCATCCGGACAGGCGGGCCAAGAGACCCAGTACTTC.

The chain has TRBV5-1 and TRBJ2-1; the D gene is possibly TRBD2 (5 bases). The CDR3 extends over 20 amino acids. Per germline, CDR1 SGHRS and CDR2 YFSETQ. V was cut by 3 bases and J by 0 bases, with 25 bases left in between. The CDR3 spells CASSSNTSPTRPSSYNEQFF. The DNA of the CDR3 is TGCGCCAGCAGCTCCAATACCTCACCTACTAGGCCGAGCTCCTACAATGAGCAGTTCTTC.

The CDR3 sequence is CASSLGQDHEQYF. CDR3 bases: TGTGCCAGCAGCCTTGGACAGGATCACGAGCAGTACTTC. The chain combines TRBV7-3 with TRBJ2-7; 7 bases fit TRBD1. Trimming took 5 bases from V and 5 from J; bases not matched to a gene: 6. Germline values: CDR1 SGHTA, CDR2 FQGTGA. The CDR3 extends over 13 amino acids.

About this clone itself: One base away lies a much larger clone, so this may be a sequencing read error. V gene TRBV10-3 combines with J gene TRBJ2-3; D remains unclear. This CDR3 region has 12 residues. Germline V gives CDR1 ENHRY, CDR2 SYGVKD. V was cut by 3 bases and J by 3 bases, with 4 bases left in between. The CDR3 nucleotides read TGTGCCATCAGTGACAGGACAGATACGCAGTATTTT. Translated: CAISDRTDTQYF.

The chain recombines TRBV7-8 with TRBJ1-5; D gene ambiguous. Germline V gene data show CDR1 as SGHVS and CDR2 as FQNEAQ. There are 13 residues in the CDR3. V lost 2 bases to trimming and J lost 0 bases, with 2 bases between them. The CDR3 bases are TGTGCCAGCAGCTTAACTAGCAATCAGCCCCAGCATTTT. As protein: CASSLTSNQPQHF.

To note about this clone: Other DNA sequences in this specimen translate into the identical CDR3. V is TRBV20-1 and J is TRBJ2-5, with no clear D. This CDR3 has 11 amino acids. Trimming removed 5 bases at V and 2 bases at J, with 6 bases between. CDR1 and CDR2 (germline): DFQATT, SNEGSKA (reference sequence). CDR3 amino acids: CSAYVQETQYF. The CDR3 bases are TGCAGTGCTTACGTACAAGAGACCCAGTACTTC.

CDR3 protein: CASSATPYNEQFF. CDR3 sequence (DNA): TGTGCCAGCAGTGCGACTCCCTACAATGAGCAGTTCTTC. The chain combines TRBV6-6 with TRBJ2-1; no clear D gene. The CDR3 is 13 residues long. Trimming left V 5 bases short and J 2 bases short, with 7 bases between. Germline-derived CDR1 and CDR2 are MNHNY and SVGAGI (reference sequence).

The chain has TRBV30 and TRBJ1-2; 12 nucleotides align to TRBD1. V lost 8 bases and J lost 3; bases outside the gene matches: 4. The germline V gene has CDR1 GTSNPN and CDR2 SVGIG (reference sequence). The CDR3 totals 13 residues. CDR3 protein: CARDRGRDYGYTF. CDR3 DNA sequence: TGTGCCAGGGACAGGGGGCGCGACTATGGCTACACCTTC.

In the case of this clone: This sequence is one base from a far larger clone and is likely a read error. V gene TRBV19 combines with J gene TRBJ2-4; D is perhaps TRBD2 (6 bases). With 3 bases removed from V and 8 bases from J, the gap between germline ends came to 11 bases. CDR3 size: 13 residues. Germline lookup yields CDR1 LNHDA and CDR2 SQIVND (reference sequence). CDR3 protein: CASSIGPGDIQYF. The CDR3 DNA is TGTGCCAGTAGTATTGGGCCGGGGGACATTCAGTACTTC.

The rearrangement links TRBV20-1 to TRBJ1-2, with D unresolved. Germline loops: CDR1 DFQATT, CDR2 SNEGSKA (reference sequence). The V and J ends lost 5 bases and 8 bases respectively, with 6 bases between them. This CDR3 spans 9 amino acids. CDR3: CSAGAGYTF. CDR3 in DNA: TGCAGTGCTGGTGCAGGCTACACCTTC.

The rearrangement links TRBV10-3 to TRBJ1-1, with 8 bases identical to TRBD1. The V and J ends lost 2 bases and 5 bases, in that order; junction bases with no gene match: 13. Germline V lookup: CDR1 ENHRY, CDR2 SYGVKD. CDR3 length: 17 residues. DNA for the CDR3: TGTGCCATCAGTGAGGCAGCAGGGGGCGCGGGGAGGACTGAAGCTTTCTTT. It codes for CAISEAAGGAGRTEAFF.

The chain is built from TRBV11-2 and TRBJ1-1; TRBD1 agrees at 8 bases. The CDR3 extends over 14 amino acids. V trimming: 4 bases; J trimming: 5 bases; junction bases outside the gene matches: 6. Per the germline V gene, CDR1 is SGHAT and CDR2 is FQNNGV. The CDR3 DNA reads TGTGCCAGCAGCTCAAGACAGGGGAGGACTGAAGCTTTCTTT. It yields the protein CASSSRQGRTEAFF.